These 18 T cell receptor beta chains were sequenced from one sample in a study of T cell changes during pregnancy in multiple sclerosis. TCRdb keeps only in-frame clones here, not all; method: immunoSEQ multiplex PCR. The sample holds about 36,000 clones; roughly 93% are singletons and the top ten take 0.4% to 0.45%. Sequenced material: CD4+ T cells from peripheral blood mononuclear cells, taken in the first trimester of pregnancy. Receptor source: a female donor with multiple sclerosis, enrolled in a pregnancy study.

This rearrangement joins TRBV19 to TRBJ1-6; D is uncertain. Trimming shortened V by 3 bases and J by 0 bases, and 12 bases separated the two germline ends. CDR3 length: 17 residues. Per germline, CDR1 LNHDA and CDR2 SQIVND (reference sequence). In nucleotides, the CDR3 is TGTGCCAGTAGTATCAATCAACGGGGCTCCTATAATTCACCCCTCCACTTT. This gives the protein CASSINQRGSYNSPLHF.

The chain joins TRBV6-5 to TRBJ1-2; 8 bases agree with TRBD1. V lost 6 bases and J lost 14; bases outside the gene matches: 14. Germline V gene sequence: CDR1 MNHEY, CDR2 SVGAGI. This CDR3 is built from 13 residues. In nucleotides, the CDR3 is TGTGCCAGCAGCCCAGGGGGCTCGGCAGGGGAAACCTTC. Translated, it gives CASSPGGSAGETF.

The chain couples TRBV19 to TRBJ2-5, with D tentatively TRBD2 (6 bases). Germline CDR1 LNHDA, CDR2 SQIVND (reference sequence). CDR3 length: 12 residues. Trimming took 6 bases from V and 4 from J, leaving 9 bases between them. CDR3 loop: CASRQAGETQYF. The CDR3 bases are TGTGCCAGTAGACAAGCGGGAGAGACCCAGTACTTC.

The CDR3 loop reads CASTLLDSRHNEQFF. DNA for the CDR3: TGTGCCAGCACGCTCCTGGACTCCCGCCACAATGAGCAGTTCTTC. V usage is TRBV7-2 and J usage is TRBJ2-1; D might be TRBD2 (5 bases). CDR1 and CDR2 from the germline V gene are SGHTA and FQGNSA. The CDR3 spans 15 residues. V dropped 7 bases and J dropped 5 bases, with 18 bases sitting between them.

This chain connects TRBV15 to TRBJ2-5; a possible D gene is TRBD2 (6 bases). The last part of the DNA fits TRBJ2-7 better; the J call may be wrong. Germline values: CDR1 LNHNV, CDR2 YYDKDF (reference sequence). There are 15 residues in the CDR3. CDR3 nucleotides: TGTGCCACCAGCACCCGAGGAGGGAAATGGGACGAGCAGTACTTC. It specifies CATSTRGGKWDEQYF.

This clone appeared once. The genes are TRBV5-4 and TRBJ2-2; tentative D call: TRBD2 (6 bases). Germline assignment: CDR1 SGHNT and CDR2 YYREEE (reference sequence). The CDR3 has 16 residues. Trimming stripped 1 base from V and 5 bases from J, with 15 bases between. The CDR3 sequence is CASSLIGLAETGELFF. The CDR3, as DNA: TGTGCCAGCAGCTTGATTGGATTAGCGGAAACCGGGGAGCTGTTTTTT.

The chain employs TRBV7-9 and TRBJ2-5; TRBD1 is a possible D gene (7 bases). Trimming stripped 5 bases from V and 4 bases from J, with 26 bases between. This CDR3 is 18 amino acids long. From germline, CDR1 is SEHNR and CDR2 FQNEAQ (reference sequence). In nucleotides, the CDR3 is TGTGCCAGCAGCCCCCGAGGGGCAGGGGGGAATTTAGGAGAGACCCAGTACTTC. This encodes CASSPRGAGGNLGETQYF.

CDR3 nucleotides: TGTGCCAGCAGGATAGCGGGAGGGCCGGGTGAGCAGTTCTTC. Translating it yields CASRIAGGPGEQFF. The V call is TRBV28, the J call TRBJ2-1; 11 nucleotides line up with TRBD2. Germline V gene lookup returns CDR1 MDHEN and CDR2 SYDVKM. The junction had 7 bases not matched to a gene; V was cut back by 6 bases and J by 9 bases. The CDR3 is 14 amino acids.

V is TRBV27 and J is TRBJ2-7; D may be TRBD1 (5 bases). Germline V lookup: CDR1 MNHEY, CDR2 SMNVEV (reference sequence). This CDR3 comprises 13 residues. V was clipped by 5 bases and J by 1 base, with 9 bases between them. CDR3 sequence (DNA): TGTGCCAGCAGTCCCAGGGTGTCCTACGAGCAGTACTTC. This gives the protein CASSPRVSYEQYF.

The chain is built from TRBV5-1 and TRBJ2-2, with 15 bases fitting TRBD2. The germline CDR1 and CDR2 sequences are SGHRS and YFSETQ. This CDR3 contains 18 residues. With V trimmed by 4 bases and J by 3 bases, 7 bases remained unmatched. The CDR3 DNA is TGCGCCAGCAGCAAGGGACTAGCGGGAGGTTCAGACACCGGGGAGCTGTTTTTT. It encodes CASSKGLAGGSDTGELFF. Looking up the rest from reference TRBV5-1 and TRBJ2-2 gives the full variable domain: KAGVTQTPRYLIKTRGQQVTLSCSPISGHRSVSWYQQTPGQGLQFLFEYFSETQRNKGNFPGRFSGRQFSNSRSEMNVSTLELGDSALYLCASSKGLAGGSDTGELFFGEGSRLTVL.

The chain carries TRBV19 and TRBJ2-7; 7 positions match TRBD1. From germline, CDR1 is LNHDA and CDR2 SQIVND (reference sequence). The CDR3 contains 13 residues. The junction had 4 bases not matched to a gene; V was cut back by 1 base and J by 7 bases. For the CDR3, the DNA is TGTGCCAGTAGTATAGGGGACAGCAAAGAGCAGTACTTC. Its protein is CASSIGDSKEQYF.

J is TRBJ2-6 and V is TRBV28; D is uncertain. V lost 5 bases and J lost 0, with 8 bases in between. The CDR3 is 15 amino acids. Germline CDR1 MDHEN, CDR2 SYDVKM. CDR3 DNA sequence: TGTGCCAGCAGTCTGGCTTTCTCTGGGGCCAACGTCCTGACTTTC. It codes for CASSLAFSGANVLTF.

The V call is TRBV7-8, the J call TRBJ1-2, with 7 bases identical to TRBD1. Germline lookup yields CDR1 SGHVS and CDR2 FQNEAQ. The J segment lost 2 bases and the V segment lost 4 bases, leaving 4 bases of the junction unmatched. The CDR3 has 14 amino acids. CDR3 coding DNA: TGTGCCAGCAGCTCGGGACAGCGAAACTATGGCTACACCTTC. This codes for CASSSGQRNYGYTF.

The rearrangement links TRBV11-1 to TRBJ2-2; the D is unclear. Germline V lookup: CDR1 SGHAT, CDR2 FQDESV (reference sequence). The length of the CDR3 is 14 residues. With 1 base removed from V and 2 bases from J, the gap between germline ends came to 5 bases. Here the CDR3 DNA reads TGTGCCAGCAGCTTAGGGAGAAACACCGGGGAGCTGTTTTTT. Residues: CASSLGRNTGELFF.

The chain uses TRBV5-1 and TRBJ1-5; 7 bases align to TRBD1. The CDR3 has 15 amino acids. The germline CDR1 and CDR2 sequences are SGHRS and YFSETQ. V was pared by 5 bases and J by 0 bases, with 5 bases of the junction left unmatched. The CDR3 sequence: CASSLTGYSNQPQHF. As DNA, the CDR3 is TGCGCCAGCAGTCTGACAGGGTATAGCAATCAGCCCCAGCATTTT.

V usage is TRBV19 and J usage is TRBJ1-2, with a possible D match to TRBD1 (6 bases). Germline-derived CDR1 and CDR2 are LNHDA and SQIVND (reference sequence). This CDR3 has 15 residues. The V end was cut by 5 bases, the J end by 2 bases, with 15 bases between. The CDR3 region has the DNA TGTGCCAGTAGTCTCTTGACAGGAACGAACTATGGCTACACCTTC. It specifies CASSLLTGTNYGYTF.

V and J are TRBV7-2 and TRBJ2-7; TRBD2 might be the D (5 bases). V lost 5 bases and J lost 3, with 14 bases in between. The germline V gene has CDR1 SGHTA and CDR2 FQGNSA. The CDR3 has 14 amino acids. DNA for the CDR3: TGTGCCAGCAGCCCAAGACCAGGAGGCTACGAGCAGTACTTC. Translated: CASSPRPGGYEQYF.

V and J are TRBV21-1 and TRBJ1-1. TRBV21-1 is recorded as a pseudogene. The CDR3 has 11 amino acids. The CDR3 region has the DNA TGTGCCAGCAGGATAGAATCTGAAGCTTTCTTT. Residues: CASRIESEAFF.